This TCR beta chain was captured in a study of shared clonotypes between healthy human individuals. CD45RO-negative, CCR7-positively selected cells formed the naive CD8 fraction, excluding terminally differentiated effector memory CD45RA+ cells. The data were produced by immunoSEQ multiplex PCR, yet TCRdb's version contains in-frame clones alone and is incomplete. The sample lists about 650,000 clones, around 95% occurring once. Remarks on this clone: This CDR3 is also generated by other DNA sequences in the sample.

CDR1 is SGHAT, CDR2 FQNNGV, per germline. The germline V and J ends were trimmed by 1 base and 0 bases, with 4 bases remaining between them. The CDR3 is made up of 13 amino acids. This rearrangement joins TRBV11-2 to TRBJ2-7; no reliable D call. This sequence was found in a young woman in good health. Sample: naive CD8+ T cells sorted from blood. The CDR3 reads CASSLGGSYEQYF. The CDR3 bases are TGTGCCAGCAGCTTAGGCGGCTCCTACGAGCAGTACTTC. Looking up the rest from reference TRBV11-2 and TRBJ2-7 gives the full variable domain: EAGVAQSPRYKIIEKRQSVAFWCNPISGHATLYWYQQILGQGPKLLIQFQNNGVVDDSQLPKDRFSAERLKGVDSTLKIQPAKLEDSAVYLCASSLGGSYEQYFGPGTRLTVT.